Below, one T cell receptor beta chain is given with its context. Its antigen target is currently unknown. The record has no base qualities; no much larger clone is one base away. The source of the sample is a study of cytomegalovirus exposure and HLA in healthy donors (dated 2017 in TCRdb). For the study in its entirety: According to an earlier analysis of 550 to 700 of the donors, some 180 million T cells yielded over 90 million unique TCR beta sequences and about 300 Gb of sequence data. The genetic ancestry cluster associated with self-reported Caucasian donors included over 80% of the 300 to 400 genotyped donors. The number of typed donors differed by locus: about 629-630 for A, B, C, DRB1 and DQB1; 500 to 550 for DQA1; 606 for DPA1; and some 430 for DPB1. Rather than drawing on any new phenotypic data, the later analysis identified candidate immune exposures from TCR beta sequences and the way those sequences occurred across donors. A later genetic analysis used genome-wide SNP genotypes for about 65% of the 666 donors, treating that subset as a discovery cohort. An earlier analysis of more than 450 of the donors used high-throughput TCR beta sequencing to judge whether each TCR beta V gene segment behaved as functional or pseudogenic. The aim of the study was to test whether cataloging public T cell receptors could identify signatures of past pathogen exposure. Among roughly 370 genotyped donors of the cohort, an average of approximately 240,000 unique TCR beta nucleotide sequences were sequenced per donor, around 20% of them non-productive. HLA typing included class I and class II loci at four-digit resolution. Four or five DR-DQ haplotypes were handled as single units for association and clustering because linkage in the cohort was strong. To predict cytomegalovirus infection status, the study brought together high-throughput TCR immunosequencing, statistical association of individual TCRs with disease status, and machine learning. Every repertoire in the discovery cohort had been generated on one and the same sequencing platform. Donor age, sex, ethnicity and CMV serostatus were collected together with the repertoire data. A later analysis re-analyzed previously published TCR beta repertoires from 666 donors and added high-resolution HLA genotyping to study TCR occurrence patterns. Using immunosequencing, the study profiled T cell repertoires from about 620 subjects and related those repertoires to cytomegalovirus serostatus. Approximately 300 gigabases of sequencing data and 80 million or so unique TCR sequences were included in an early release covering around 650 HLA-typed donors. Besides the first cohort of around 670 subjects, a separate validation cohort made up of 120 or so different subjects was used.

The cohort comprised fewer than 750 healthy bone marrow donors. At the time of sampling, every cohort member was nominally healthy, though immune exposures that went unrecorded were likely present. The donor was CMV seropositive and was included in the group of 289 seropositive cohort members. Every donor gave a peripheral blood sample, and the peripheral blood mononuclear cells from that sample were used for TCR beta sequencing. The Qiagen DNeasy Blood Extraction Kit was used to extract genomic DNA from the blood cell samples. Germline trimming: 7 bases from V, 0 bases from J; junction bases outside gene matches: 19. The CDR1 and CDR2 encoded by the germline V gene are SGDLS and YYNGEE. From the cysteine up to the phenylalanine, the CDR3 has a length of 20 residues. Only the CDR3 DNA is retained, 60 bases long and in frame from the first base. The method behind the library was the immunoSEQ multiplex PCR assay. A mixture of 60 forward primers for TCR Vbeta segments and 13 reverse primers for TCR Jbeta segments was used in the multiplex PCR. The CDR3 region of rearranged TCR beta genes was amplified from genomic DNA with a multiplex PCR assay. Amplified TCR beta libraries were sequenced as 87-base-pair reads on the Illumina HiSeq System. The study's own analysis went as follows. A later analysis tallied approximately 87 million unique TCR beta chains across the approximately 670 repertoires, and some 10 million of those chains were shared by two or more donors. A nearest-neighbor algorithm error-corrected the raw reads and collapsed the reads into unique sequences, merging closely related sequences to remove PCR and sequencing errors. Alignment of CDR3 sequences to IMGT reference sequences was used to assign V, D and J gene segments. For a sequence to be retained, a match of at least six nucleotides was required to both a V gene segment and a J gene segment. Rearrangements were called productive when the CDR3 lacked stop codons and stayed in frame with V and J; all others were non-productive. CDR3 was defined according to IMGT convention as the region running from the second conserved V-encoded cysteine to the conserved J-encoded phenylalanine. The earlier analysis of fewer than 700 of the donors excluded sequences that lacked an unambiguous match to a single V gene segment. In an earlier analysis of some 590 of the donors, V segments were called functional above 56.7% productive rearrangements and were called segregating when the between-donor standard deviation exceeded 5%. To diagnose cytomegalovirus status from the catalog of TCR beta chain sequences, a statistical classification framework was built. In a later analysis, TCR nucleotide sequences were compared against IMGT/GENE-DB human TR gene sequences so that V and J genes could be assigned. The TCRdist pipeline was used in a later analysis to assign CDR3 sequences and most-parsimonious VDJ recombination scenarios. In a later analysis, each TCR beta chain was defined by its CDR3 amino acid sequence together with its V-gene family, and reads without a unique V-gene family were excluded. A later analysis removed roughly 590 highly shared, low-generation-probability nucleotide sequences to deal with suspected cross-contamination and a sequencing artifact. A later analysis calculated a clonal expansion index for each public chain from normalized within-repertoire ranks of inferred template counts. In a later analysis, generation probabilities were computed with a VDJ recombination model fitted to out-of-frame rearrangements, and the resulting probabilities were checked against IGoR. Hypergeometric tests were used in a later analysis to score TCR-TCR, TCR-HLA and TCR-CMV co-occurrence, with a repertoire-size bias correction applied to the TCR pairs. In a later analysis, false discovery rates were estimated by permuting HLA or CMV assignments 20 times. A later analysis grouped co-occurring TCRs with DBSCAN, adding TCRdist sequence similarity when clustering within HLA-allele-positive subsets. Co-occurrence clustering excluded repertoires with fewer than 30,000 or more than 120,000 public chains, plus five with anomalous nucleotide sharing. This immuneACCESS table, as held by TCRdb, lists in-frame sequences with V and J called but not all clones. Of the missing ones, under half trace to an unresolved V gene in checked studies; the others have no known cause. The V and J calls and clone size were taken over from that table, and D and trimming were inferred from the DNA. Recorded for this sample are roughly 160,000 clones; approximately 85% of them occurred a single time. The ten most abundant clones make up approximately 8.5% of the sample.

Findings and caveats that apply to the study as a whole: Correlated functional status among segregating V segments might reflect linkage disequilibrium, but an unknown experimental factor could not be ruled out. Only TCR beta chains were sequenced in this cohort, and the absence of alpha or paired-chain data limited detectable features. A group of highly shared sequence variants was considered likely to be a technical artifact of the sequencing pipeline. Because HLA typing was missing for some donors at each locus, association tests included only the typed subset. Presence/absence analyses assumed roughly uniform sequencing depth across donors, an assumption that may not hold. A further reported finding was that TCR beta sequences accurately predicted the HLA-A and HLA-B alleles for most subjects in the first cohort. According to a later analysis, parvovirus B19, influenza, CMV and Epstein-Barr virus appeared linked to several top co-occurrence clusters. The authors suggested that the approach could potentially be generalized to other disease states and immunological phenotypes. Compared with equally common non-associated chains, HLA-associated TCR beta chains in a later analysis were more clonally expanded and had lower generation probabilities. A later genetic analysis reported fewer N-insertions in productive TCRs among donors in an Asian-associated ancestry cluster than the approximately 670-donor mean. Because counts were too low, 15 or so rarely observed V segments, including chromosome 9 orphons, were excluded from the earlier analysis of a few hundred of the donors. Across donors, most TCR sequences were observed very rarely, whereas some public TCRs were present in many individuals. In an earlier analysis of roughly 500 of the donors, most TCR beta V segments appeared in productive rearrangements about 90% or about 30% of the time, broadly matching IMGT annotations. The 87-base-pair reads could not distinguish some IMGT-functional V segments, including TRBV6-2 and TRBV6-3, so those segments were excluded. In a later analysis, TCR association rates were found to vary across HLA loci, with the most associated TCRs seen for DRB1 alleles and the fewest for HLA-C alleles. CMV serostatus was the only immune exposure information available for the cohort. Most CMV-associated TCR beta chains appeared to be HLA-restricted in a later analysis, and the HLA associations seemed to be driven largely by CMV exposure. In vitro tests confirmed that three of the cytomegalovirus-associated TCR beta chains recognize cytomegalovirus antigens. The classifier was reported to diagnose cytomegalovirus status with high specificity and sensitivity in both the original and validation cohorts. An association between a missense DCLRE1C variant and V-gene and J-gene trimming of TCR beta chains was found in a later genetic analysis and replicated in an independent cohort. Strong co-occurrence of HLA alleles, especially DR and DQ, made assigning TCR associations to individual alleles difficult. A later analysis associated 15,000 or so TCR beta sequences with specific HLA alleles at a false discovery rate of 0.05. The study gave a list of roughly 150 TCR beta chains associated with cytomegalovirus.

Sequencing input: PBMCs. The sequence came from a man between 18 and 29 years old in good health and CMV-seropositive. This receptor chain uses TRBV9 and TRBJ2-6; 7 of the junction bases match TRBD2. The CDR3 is CASGENTGGPSPSGANVLTF. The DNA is TGTGCCAGCGGCGAAAACACGGGGGGACCTTCTCCCTCTGGGGCCAACGTCCTGACTTTC.